This TCR beta chain was profiled in a study of beta chain features in type 1 diabetes. Overall study findings and caveats: Reduced insertions and increased deletions marked VDJ junctions in type 1 diabetes patients. Compared with healthy donors, patients appeared to share more similar naive, central memory and regulatory TCRB repertoires.

Germline V gene data show CDR1 as ENHRY and CDR2 as SYGVKD. V lost 3 bases and J 4 bases, leaving 1 base between the germline ends. The CDR3 is 11 amino acids. This clone appeared many times. Antigen: not known. Every single donor gave one heparinised blood draw, and these averaged approximately 110 mL. Via the markers CD45RO/CCR7/CD25/CD127/CD95/CD27, stem cell-like memory, regulatory, central memory and naive CD4+ cells were sorted. Expressed TCRB transcripts were sequenced because the entire RNA isolate underwent reverse transcription. The assay was immunoSEQ multiplex PCR, and TCRdb's table has in-frame clones only and misses some. In the table there are about 450,000 clones, 11% of which are singletons.

Sequences were obtained from naive CD4+ T cells from blood. The chain has TRBV10-3 and TRBJ2-1, with D hard to call. The origin of this receptor is a woman younger than 30 in good health. For the CDR3, the DNA is TGTGCCATCAGTGAATACAATGAGCAGTTCTTC. As protein: CAISEYNEQFF.